The next 14 T cell receptor beta chains were all read from a single sample in a study of neurological immune-mediated disorders. TCRdb recomputed calls from the 5' RACE reads with MiXCR, one row per CDR3 protein. The sample lists 65,000 to 80,000 distinct CDR3 sequences, 4.8% seen once, with 2% to 2.5% in the top ten. The sequencing input was PBMCs. These receptors were collected from a woman in her 70s with multiple sclerosis.

This clonotype was recorded at least ten times. The chain is built from TRBV20-1 and TRBJ1-6; a weak D match, TRBD1 (6 bases). The germline gives CDR1 DFQATT, CDR2 SNEGSKA (reference sequence). The V end lost 0 bases, the J end lost 6 bases, and 12 bases lay between the germline ends. The CDR3 contains 15 residues. CDR3 in amino acids: CSARDRGLFNSPLHF. The CDR3 DNA reads as TGCAGTGCTAGAGATCGGGGGCTATTTAATTCACCCCTCCACTTT.

There are many counts of this clonotype. The rearrangement links TRBV4-3 to TRBJ2-4; TRBD2 is a possible D gene (6 bases). The CDR3 contains 13 residues. V was clipped by 0 bases and J by 10 bases, with 10 bases between them. CDR1 is LGHNA and CDR2 is YSLEER in the germline V gene. The CDR3 reads CASSQDRAGIQYF. DNA of the CDR3: TGCGCCAGCAGCCAAGACCGGGCGGGGATTCAGTACTTC.

V and J are TRBV7-9 and TRBJ2-7; 10 bases match TRBD2. The ends lost 5 bases at V and 5 bases at J; junction bases unmatched: 9. The CDR3 loop spans 15 amino acids. Looked up from germline, CDR1 is SEHNR and CDR2 is FQNEAQ (reference sequence). The CDR3 protein is CASSQMGLAGDEQYF. The CDR3 DNA reads as TGTGCCAGCAGCCAAATGGGCCTAGCGGGAGACGAGCAGTACTTC.

Many counts were recorded for this clonotype. V is TRBV7-6 and J is TRBJ1-2; D gene uncertain. Trimming took 6 bases from V and 4 from J, leaving 15 bases between them. This CDR3 is 14 amino acids long. CDR1 is SGHVS and CDR2 is FNYEAQ in the germline V gene. The chain's CDR3 is CASRPSAGPYGYTF. CDR3 coding DNA: TGTGCCAGCAGACCCTCGGCAGGTCCCTATGGCTACACCTTC.

This clonotype has at least ten counts. The rearrangement links TRBV5-1 to TRBJ1-2; D might be TRBD1 (5 bases). Per the germline V gene, CDR1 is SGHRS and CDR2 is YFSETQ. The CDR3 totals 13 residues. V was trimmed by 1 base and J by 3 bases, leaving 7 bases between them. This chain's CDR3 is CASSLRGDYGYTF. In DNA form, the CDR3 reads TGCGCCAGCAGCTTGAGGGGAGACTATGGCTACACCTTC.

This clonotype was observed many times. The chain employs TRBV6-5 and TRBJ2-2; D not certain. Per the germline V gene, CDR1 is MNHEY and CDR2 is SVGAGI. Trimming cost V 0 bases and J 0 bases, with 8 bases left between them. The CDR3 loop spans 16 amino acids. For the CDR3, the DNA is TGTGCCAGCAGTTACTCGTTTCAGACGAACACCGGGGAGCTGTTTTTT. Translating it yields CASSYSFQTNTGELFF.

This clonotype was seen at least ten times. The rearrangement links TRBV5-1 to TRBJ2-1; D remains unclear. The CDR3 consists of 15 residues. V dropped 2 bases and J dropped 4 bases, with 13 bases sitting between them. Germline V gene data show CDR1 as SGHRS and CDR2 as YFSETQ. The CDR3 sequence: CASSFQNLRYNEQFF. The CDR3 DNA is TGCGCCAGCAGCTTTCAGAACTTGCGGTACAATGAGCAGTTCTTC.

The V call is TRBV7-6, the J call TRBJ2-2, with D tentatively TRBD2 (6 bases). The CDR3 totals 13 residues. The V and J ends lost 7 bases and 6 bases respectively, with 12 bases between them. Germline CDR1 reads SGHVS; CDR2 reads FNYEAQ. CDR3: CASKRKRAGELFF. CDR3 in DNA: TGTGCCAGCAAGAGAAAGCGGGCCGGGGAGCTGTTTTTT.

This clonotype was observed at least ten times. This chain uses TRBV21-1 with TRBJ2-2; the table names TRBD1, a call not compared with the DNA. TRBV21-1 is marked as a pseudogene. This CDR3 region has 15 residues. CDR3 region: CASSKQGERTGELFF. The CDR3 coding sequence is TGTGCCAGCAGCAAACAGGGGGAAAGGACCGGGGAGCTGTTTTTT.

This clonotype has ten or more counts. This sequence joins TRBV7-9 and TRBJ1-2; the match to TRBD1 covers 7 bases. Trimming took 2 bases from V and 4 from J; bases not matched to a gene: 10. The CDR3 length is 16 residues. CDR1 is SEHNR and CDR2 is FQNEAQ in the germline V gene (reference sequence). CDR3 amino acids: CASSLTQGSKAYGYTF. The CDR3, as DNA: TGTGCCAGCAGCTTAACACAGGGGTCCAAGGCCTATGGCTACACCTTC.

This clonotype was seen repeatedly, ten times or more. This chain connects TRBV7-2 to TRBJ2-5; 11 positions agree with TRBD2. This CDR3 has 16 amino acids. V was clipped by 1 base and J by 5 bases; unmatched bases: 6. Germline CDR1 is SGHTA and CDR2 is FQGNSA. CDR3 protein: CASSLVSGRGRETQYF. CDR3 DNA sequence: TGTGCCAGCAGCTTAGTTAGCGGGAGGGGTAGGGAGACCCAGTACTTC. Full variable domain (missing parts from reference TRBV7-2 and TRBJ2-5): GAGVSQSPSNKVTEKGKDVELRCDPISGHTALYWYRQSLGQGLEFLIYFQGNSAPDKSGLPSDRFSAERTGGSVSTLTIQRTQQEDSAVYLCASSLVSGRGRETQYFGPGTRLLVL.

This clonotype was recorded at least ten times. This chain links TRBV5-8 with TRBJ2-3; TRBD2 agrees at 12 bases. V was clipped by 3 bases and J by 5 bases; unmatched bases: 7. Germline loops: CDR1 SGHTS, CDR2 YDEGEE. The CDR3 contains 16 residues. CDR3 in amino acids: CASSSKRGLAGDTQYF. CDR3 coding DNA: TGTGCCAGCAGCTCCAAACGGGGACTAGCGGGAGATACGCAGTATTTT. Filled out from reference TRBV5-8 and TRBJ2-3, the complete variable domain reads EAGVTQSPTHLIKTRGQQATLRCSPISGHTSVYWYQQALGLGLQFLLWYDEGEERNRGNFPPRFSGRQFPNYSSELNVNALELEDSALYLCASSSKRGLAGDTQYFGPGTRLTVL.

This clonotype was counted at least ten times. The chain combines TRBV3-1 with TRBJ2-1; D possibly matches TRBD1 or TRBD2 (6 bases each). V was trimmed by 1 base and J by 8 bases, leaving 9 bases between them. The germline gives CDR1 LGHDT, CDR2 YNNKEL (reference sequence). The CDR3 runs to 13 residues. CDR3 region: CASSQAGGHEQFF. The CDR3, as DNA: TGTGCCAGCAGCCAAGCCGGGGGCCATGAGCAGTTCTTC.

This clonotype was found a few times. The chain links TRBV5-1 to TRBJ2-1; 11 bases agree with TRBD2. From germline, CDR1 is SGHRS and CDR2 YFSETQ. CDR3 size: 14 residues. V trimming: 9 bases; J trimming: 6 bases; junction bases outside the gene matches: 8. As DNA, the CDR3 is TGCGCCACCAACCTAACTAGCGGGAGCAATGAGCAGTTCTTC. It is translated as CATNLTSGSNEQFF.